This T cell receptor (beta chain) was identified in a study of blood T cells in healthy people across ages. Through a sample-barcoded 5' primer and a J-beta primer mix, a second PCR was run for roughly 7 to 12 cycles. MiXCR was run by TCRdb on the 5' RACE reads, yielding one entry per CDR3 protein. The profile shows 1.5 million or so distinct CDR3 sequences, roughly 43% of them singletons. Trimming cost V 0 bases and J 4 bases; bases outside gene matches: 8. Germline CDR1 and CDR2: LGHNA and YSLEER. This CDR3 comprises 17 residues. No fewer than 6 million PBMCs went into each sample. Study findings and constraints: A strong correlation was found between TCR beta diversity and the percentage of naive T cells.

Regarding this clonotype: Its antigen is not identified.

Source material: blood. The TCR originated in a woman under 30 in good health. The chain carries TRBV4-3 and TRBJ2-1; TRBD2 agrees at 8 bases. The CDR3 nucleotides are TGCGCCAGCAGCCAAGATATACCTAGCGGGCTGTACAATGAGCAGTTCTTC. Residues: CASSQDIPSGLYNEQFF.